Below are 22 T cell receptor beta chains sequenced from a single sample in a study of CD8 T cells in ankylosing spondylitis (dated by TCRdb to 2016 to 2017). What the work shows at the level of the full study, not this receptor alone: Blood from ankylosing spondylitis patients appeared to be characterized by a TCR beta motif made up of under ten highly homologous amino acid variants.

The antigens these receptors bind are not known. The library was obtained by 5' RACE. TCRdb lists the instrument as Illumina HiSeq 2500. TCRdb reprocessing: public reads trimmed at Q25 with fastp, clones called with MiXCR, in-frame beta chains kept. Every entry covers one CDR3 protein and lists the most common genes and DNA from its rows. The sample has approximately 440,000 distinct CDR3 sequences on record, under 20% of them singletons. Of the sample, approximately 1% falls within the top ten clones. The specimen was blood, either unsorted or a sorted T cell fraction (not recorded which). The receptors derive from a male donor with ankylosing spondylitis.

In this sample, this clonotype turned up a few times. V usage is TRBV5-1 and J usage is TRBJ1-6, with 8 positions matching TRBD1. The CDR3 is made up of 14 amino acids. V shed 5 bases and J 9 bases; nucleotides not matched to a gene: 7. Germline V CDR1 and CDR2: SGHRS, YFSETQ. CDR3 region: CASSRDRGVSPLHF. Here the CDR3 DNA reads TGCGCCAGCAGTCGCGACAGGGGAGTTTCACCCCTCCACTTT. The complete variable domain, with remaining parts taken from reference TRBV5-1 and TRBJ1-6, reads KAGVTQTPRYLIKTRGQQVTLSCSPISGHRSVSWYQQTPGQGLQFLFEYFSETQRNKGNFPGRFSGRQFSNSRSEMNVSTLELGDSALYLCASSRDRGVSPLHFGNGTRLTVT.

V and J are TRBV20-1 and TRBJ2-3; TRBD2 might be the D (7 bases). This CDR3 region has 15 residues. The germline V and J ends were trimmed by 0 bases and 6 bases, with 16 bases remaining between them. Germline-derived CDR1 and CDR2 are DFQATT and SNEGSKA (reference sequence). The DNA of the CDR3 is TGCAGTGCTAGAGACAGGGTTGGGGGGGCGGATACGCAGTATTTT. Encoded protein: CSARDRVGGADTQYF.

J is TRBJ2-7 and V is TRBV20-1; unclear D gene. Germline values: CDR1 DFQATT, CDR2 SNEGSKA (reference sequence). There are 13 residues in the CDR3. The ends were cut back, 1 base at V and 3 bases at J, with 10 bases in the middle. CDR3 in DNA: TGCAGTGCTAGAGTTCCAGGCGTCTACGAGCAGTACTTC. Protein sequence: CSARVPGVYEQYF.

This clonotype appeared a few times. The chain carries TRBV29-1 and TRBJ2-7; D not resolved. The germline V and J ends were trimmed by 1 base and 6 bases, with 19 bases remaining between them. This CDR3 region has 15 residues. The germline CDR1 and CDR2 sequences are SQVTM and ANQGSEA. This CDR3 reads CSVEAAWAAGLEQYF. CDR3 nucleotides: TGCAGCGTTGAAGCGGCCTGGGCAGCCGGCCTCGAGCAGTACTTC.

This clonotype was seen ten or more times. The chain employs TRBV9 and TRBJ2-5; 8 bases line up with TRBD2. The CDR3 covers 13 residues. V shed 4 bases, J shed 2 bases, and the junction held 1 base outside the gene matches. Germline assignment: CDR1 SGDLS and CDR2 YYNGEE. CDR3 sequence reads: CASSTGGQETQYF. The CDR3, as DNA: TGTGCCAGCAGCACGGGAGGGCAAGAGACCCAGTACTTC.

At least ten counts were recorded for this clonotype. The chain links TRBV20-1 to TRBJ2-5; D uncertain. The CDR3 runs 14 residues. The V gene's germline CDR1 is DFQATT and CDR2 SNEGSKA (reference sequence). Trimming took off 3 bases at V and 1 base at J, with 12 bases between the two ends. CDR3 sequence (DNA): TGCAGTGCTAGTCCGGCCGGCCCCCAAGAGACCCAGTACTTC. Amino acid sequence: CSASPAGPQETQYF.

This chain's CDR3 is CALAKSGANVLTF. DNA of the CDR3: TGTGCCCTAGCTAAATCTGGGGCCAACGTCCTGACTTTC. V gene TRBV6-1 combines with J gene TRBJ2-6; D possibly corresponds to TRBD2 (5 bases). The CDR3 spans 13 residues. Trimming shortened V by 11 bases and J by 1 base, and 9 bases separated the two germline ends. From germline, CDR1 is MNHNS and CDR2 SASEGT.

This clonotype was counted only a few times. V gene TRBV4-2 combines with J gene TRBJ2-1; D might be TRBD2 (5 bases). From germline, CDR1 is LGHNA and CDR2 YNFKEQ. Between the trimmed V and J ends, which lost 0 bases and 4 bases, there was a span of 16 bases. CDR3 size: 17 residues. CDR3 nucleotides: TGTGCCAGCAGCCAAGATATGACGGACTGGGGTTACAATGAGCAGTTCTTC. Translating gives CASSQDMTDWGYNEQFF.

This clonotype has more than one count but fewer than ten. This rearrangement joins TRBV5-1 to TRBJ1-4, with 7 bases identical to TRBD1. Trimming took 4 bases from V and 0 from J; bases not matched to a gene: 9. The CDR3 consists of 17 residues. Germline assignment: CDR1 SGHRS and CDR2 YFSETQ. The CDR3 sequence: CASSPVAGGPTNEKLFF. The CDR3 region has the DNA TGCGCCAGCAGCCCGGTGGCAGGGGGTCCAACTAATGAAAAACTGTTTTTT.

The chain employs TRBV7-8 and TRBJ1-1; TRBD1 might be the D (6 bases). Germline values: CDR1 SGHVS, CDR2 FQNEAQ. V dropped 4 bases and J dropped 5 bases, with 20 bases sitting between them. The CDR3 runs to 16 residues. This chain's CDR3 is CASSSRGGGGGTEAFF. The CDR3, as DNA: TGTGCCAGCAGCTCGAGGGGAGGGGGAGGGGGTACTGAAGCTTTCTTT.

This chain links TRBV27 with TRBJ1-1, with 7 positions matching TRBD1. The V gene's germline CDR1 is MNHEY and CDR2 SMNVEV (reference sequence). Trimming removed 7 bases from V and 4 bases from J; junction bases left unmatched: 12. CDR3 length: 15 amino acids. The CDR3 loop reads CASTPNRGVSTEAFF. For the CDR3, the DNA is TGTGCCAGCACCCCAAACAGGGGAGTTAGCACTGAAGCTTTCTTT.

This clonotype was counted between two and nine times. J is TRBJ1-1 and V is TRBV2; D is ambiguous. V lost 7 bases to trimming and J lost 3 bases, with 15 bases between them. CDR1 is SNHLY and CDR2 is FYNNEI in the germline V gene. CDR3 length equals 14 residues. CDR3 sequence reads: CASMRDRGDTEAFF. The CDR3 DNA follows: TGTGCCAGCATGAGGGATCGGGGAGACACTGAAGCTTTCTTT.

This clonotype has a handful of counts. The V gene is TRBV7-6, the J gene TRBJ1-4; D is unresolved. V was trimmed by 6 bases and J by 0 bases, leaving 14 bases between them. Looked up from germline, CDR1 is SGHVS and CDR2 is FNYEAQ. This CDR3 has 16 amino acids. The CDR3 DNA is TGTGCCAGCAGTCGAAATACCCTGGCAACTAATGAAAAACTGTTTTTT. Translating it yields CASSRNTLATNEKLFF.

This clonotype was seen more than once but under ten times. The chain employs TRBV19 and TRBJ1-5; D possibly corresponds to TRBD1 (5 bases). In germline, CDR1 is LNHDA, CDR2 SQIVND (reference sequence). The ends were cut back, 3 bases at V and 0 bases at J, with 9 bases in the middle. There are 15 residues in the CDR3. The CDR3 loop reads CASSMPDSSNQPQHF. DNA for the CDR3: TGTGCCAGTAGTATGCCCGACAGTAGCAATCAGCCCCAGCATTTT.

This clonotype has a single count. Germline and junction disagree at one end, which may indicate a read error. The genes are TRBV7-9 and TRBJ1-4; D is undetermined. This CDR3 is built from 14 residues. Germline CDR1 is SEHNR and CDR2 is FQNEAQ (reference sequence). CDR3 loop: CGSSFKGGDEKLFF. In DNA form, the CDR3 reads TGTGGCAGCAGCTTTAAGGGTGGGGATGAAAAACTGTTTTTT.

The table lists this clonotype with a few counts. The chain combines TRBV5-1 with TRBJ2-2; the D gene is possibly TRBD1 (5 bases). The V gene's germline CDR1 is SGHRS and CDR2 YFSETQ. The CDR3 has 14 residues. The V gene lost 5 bases and the J gene lost 4 bases, with 12 bases spanning the gap. The CDR3 DNA reads as TGCGCCAGCAGGCAGGGTCCAGTCACCGGGGAGCTGTTTTTT. Translating gives CASRQGPVTGELFF.

The count of this clonotype is one. The chain is built from TRBV2 and TRBJ2-1; 8 positions agree with TRBD1. Germline V gene lookup returns CDR1 SNHLY and CDR2 FYNNEI. V dropped 3 bases and J dropped 9; count of bases not matched to a gene: 10. This CDR3 has 15 residues. The CDR3 bases are TGTGCCAGCAGTGAGCGTAGGACAGGGTTAGGTGAGCAGTTCTTC. This gives the protein CASSERRTGLGEQFF.

This clonotype has more than one count but fewer than ten. This chain joins TRBV7-3 and TRBJ2-7, with TRBD1 matching 7 bases. The germline CDR1 and CDR2 sequences are SGHTA and FQGTGA. The CDR3 loop spans 15 amino acids. The ends lost 5 bases at V and 1 base at J; junction bases unmatched: 8. Written as DNA, the CDR3 is TGTGCCAGCAGCCCCCGCCTCAGGGGGTCCTACGAGCAGTACTTC. Translated: CASSPRLRGSYEQYF.

This clonotype was observed a handful of times. The chain uses TRBV24-1 and TRBJ1-2; D gene ambiguous. The germline V gene has CDR1 KGHDR and CDR2 SFDVKD. Trimming took off 3 bases at V and 8 bases at J, with 12 bases between the two ends. This CDR3 region has 13 residues. The CDR3 reads CATSDPLRRGYTF. The CDR3 DNA reads as TGTGCCACCAGTGATCCCCTCAGAAGAGGCTACACCTTC.

The chain recombines TRBV11-3 with TRBJ1-1; no firm D call. CDR1 SGHNT and CDR2 YENEEA come from the germline V gene. Trimming stripped 5 bases from V and 8 bases from J, with 15 bases between. The CDR3 is made up of 13 amino acids. This chain's CDR3 is CASSLNSPAEAFF. The CDR3 coding sequence is TGTGCCAGCAGCCTCAACAGCCCAGCCGAAGCTTTCTTT.

The V and J genes are TRBV6-2 or TRBV6-3 and TRBJ2-7; weak D call: TRBD1 (6 bases). Germline V gene sequence: CDR1 MNHEY, CDR2 SVGEGT. The CDR3 runs 13 residues. Deletions cut 7 bases from V and 2 bases from J, with 12 bases between. CDR3 sequence: CASTSGVPYEQYF. The CDR3 region has the DNA TGTGCCAGCACCTCAGGGGTGCCCTACGAGCAGTACTTC.

The chain joins TRBV5-5 to TRBJ2-2; tentative D call: TRBD1 (5 bases). The CDR3 has 16 amino acids. Germline CDR1 reads SGHKS; CDR2 reads YYEKEE (reference sequence). Trimming removed 5 bases from V and 0 bases from J, with 14 bases in between. The CDR3 DNA sequence: TGTGCCAGCAGTAGTAGACAGTCCTCGAACACCGGGGAGCTGTTTTTT. Protein product: CASSSRQSSNTGELFF.